What follows are 28 T cell receptor beta chains derived from one specimen sequenced in a study of CD8+CD57+ T cells in acquired aplastic anemia (dated by TCRdb to 2017 to 2018). This sample was sequenced with an Illumina HiSeq 2000. TCR beta VDJ combination and CDR3 sequence profiling used genomic DNA as the template. TCRdb reprocessed the public reads (quality trimming at Q25 with fastp, clone calling with MiXCR) and kept in-frame beta chains. Every CDR3 protein is listed once, alongside the most common genes and DNA of its rows. This sample comprises approximately 380,000 distinct CDR3 sequences, 65% to 80% of them detected only once. The ten largest clones add up to less than 4% of the sample. The material sequenced was sorted CD4+, CD8+, or CD8+CD57+ T cells (not recorded which) from PBMCs. The receptors originated from a human donor in good health, serving as a control.

This clonotype was found many times. The chain has TRBV7-2 and TRBJ2-1; 7 bases are shared with TRBD1. With V trimmed by 4 bases and J by 13 bases, 7 bases remained unmatched. CDR1 and CDR2 (germline): SGHTA, FQGNSA. This CDR3 is 12 amino acids long. This chain's CDR3 is CASSYYDRVQFF. For the CDR3, the DNA is TGTGCCAGCAGCTACTACGACAGGGTTCAGTTCTTC. Supplemented by reference TRBV7-2 and TRBJ2-1, the full variable domain reads GAGVSQSPSNKVTEKGKDVELRCDPISGHTALYWYRQSLGQGLEFLIYFQGNSAPDKSGLPSDRFSAERTGGSVSTLTIQRTQQEDSAVYLCASSYYDRVQFFGPGTRLTVL.

This clonotype came up many times. As DNA, the CDR3 is TGTGCCAGCAGCTGGGTGGGGTCGGATGAGCAGTTCTTC. It translates to CASSWVGSDEQFF. The V and J genes are TRBV7-2 and TRBJ2-1; D uncertain. The CDR3 extends over 13 amino acids. V lost 4 bases to trimming and J lost 8 bases, with 12 bases between them. Germline V gene sequence: CDR1 SGHTA, CDR2 FQGNSA.

This clonotype was counted a single time. The chain recombines TRBV5-4 with TRBJ2-5; possibly TRBD1 for D (5 bases). The germline V and J ends were trimmed by 4 bases and 2 bases, with 18 bases remaining between them. CDR3 size: 16 residues. Germline V lookup: CDR1 SGHNT, CDR2 YYREEE (reference sequence). CDR3 coding DNA: TGTGCCAGCAGCCCAGACAGTACAGACCGACAAGAGACCCAGTACTTC. Protein: CASSPDSTDRQETQYF. Using reference TRBV5-4 and TRBJ2-5 for the parts outside the CDR3, the full variable domain is ETGVTQSPTHLIKTRGQQVTLRCSSQSGHNTVSWYQQALGQGPQFIFQYYREEENGRGNFPPRFSGLQFPNYSSELNVNALELDDSALYLCASSPDSTDRQETQYFGPGTRLLVL.

This clonotype has at least ten counts. The chain joins TRBV9 to TRBJ2-7; D gene ambiguous. Germline lookup yields CDR1 SGDLS and CDR2 YYNGEE. CDR3 length: 14 residues. Trimming cost V 3 bases and J 6 bases, with 16 bases left between them. CDR3 DNA: TGTGCCAGCAGCGCATCTCAGGTTTCGGCCGAGCAGTACTTC. Translation: CASSASQVSAEQYF.

Concerning this clonotype: One junction end does not reproduce the germline sequence, and a read error may be involved. CDR3 DNA sequence: TGTGCCAGTACCCACACAGGGGCCAATCAACCCCAGCATTTT. This encodes CASTHTGANQPQHF. The rearrangement uses TRBV19 and TRBJ1-6, with 7 bases that match TRBD1. The DNA end favors TRBJ1-5, so the J call may be wrong. The CDR3 spans 14 residues. Per germline, CDR1 LNHDA and CDR2 SQIVND (reference sequence).

In nucleotides, the CDR3 is TGCAGTGCTAGACCCGCGGACAGGGACACTGAAGCTTTCTTT. Protein: CSARPADRDTEAFF. This rearrangement joins TRBV20-1 to TRBJ1-1; 8 positions match TRBD1. CDR1 DFQATT and CDR2 SNEGSKA come from the germline V gene (reference sequence). Trimming cost V 2 bases and J 3 bases; bases outside gene matches: 5. The length of the CDR3 is 14 residues.

The rearrangement joins TRBV19 to TRBJ1-1; D is uncertain. The DNA end favors TRBJ1-6, so the J call may be wrong. Germline assignment: CDR1 LNHDA and CDR2 SQIVND (reference sequence). There are 14 residues in the CDR3. CDR3 sequence reads: CASSHDPSNSPLHF. For the CDR3, the DNA is TGTGCCAGTAGTCACGACCCAAGCAATTCACCCCTCCACTTT.

The chain links TRBV29-1 to TRBJ2-7; possibly TRBD1 for D (5 bases). Germline V lookup: CDR1 SQVTM, CDR2 ANQGSEA. The CDR3 runs to 13 residues. V lost 4 bases and J lost 0, with 10 bases in between. DNA of the CDR3: TGCAGCGTTGTAAGGGGCCACTCCTACGAGCAGTACTTC. This sequence encodes CSVVRGHSYEQYF.

Details on this clonotype: Possible read error: a much larger clone is one base away. J is TRBJ1-5 and V is TRBV27, with D unclear. The germline gives CDR1 MNHEY, CDR2 SMNVEV (reference sequence). The CDR3 consists of 13 residues. The CDR3 DNA reads TGTGCCAGCAGTTTTAGGGATGGTCAGTCCCAGCATTTT. Translating it yields CASSFRDGQSQHF.

With regard to this clonotype: The junction does not match germline at one end; this may be a read error. This sequence joins TRBV5-4 and TRBJ2-7; D is possibly TRBD2 (7 bases). The germline gives CDR1 SGHNT, CDR2 YYREEE (reference sequence). This CDR3 comprises 16 residues. The CDR3 reads CGSSLGGRSRGYEQYF. The CDR3 nucleotides are TGTGGCAGCAGCTTGGGGGGGCGGTCGCGAGGCTACGAGCAGTACTTC.

The CDR3 nucleotides are TGTGCCAGCAGCGTAGTCTCGCGATCGGACGGCAATGAGCAGTTCTTC. Its protein is CASSVVSRSDGNEQFF. The V call is TRBV9, the J call TRBJ2-7; D gene uncertain. Matching the DNA end better, TRBJ2-1 makes the J call doubtful. There are 16 residues in the CDR3. Germline CDR1 reads SGDLS; CDR2 reads YYNGEE.

This chain links TRBV7-2 with TRBJ1-6; D may be TRBD1 (6 bases). CDR1 and CDR2 (germline): SGHTA, FQGNSA. Trimming took off 5 bases at V and 15 bases at J, with 26 bases between the two ends. The CDR3 spans 16 residues. The CDR3 protein is CASSRNRVAGANVLHF. The DNA for the CDR3 is TGTGCCAGCAGCCGAAACAGGGTTGCTGGGGCCAACGTCCTCCACTTT.

This clonotype has a count of ten or more. The chain joins TRBV20-1 to TRBJ1-5; D is unresolved. This CDR3 region has 14 residues. The V and J ends lost 6 bases and 0 bases respectively, with 12 bases between them. From germline, CDR1 is DFQATT and CDR2 SNEGSKA (reference sequence). The CDR3 DNA sequence: TGCAGTGCAAGACCCCAGGTTAGCAATCAGCCCCAGCATTTT. It yields the protein CSARPQVSNQPQHF.

This clonotype was seen more than once but under ten times. The chain is built from TRBV10-3 and TRBJ1-1; D uncertain. CDR1 and CDR2 (germline): ENHRY, SYGVKD. The CDR3 totals 11 residues. Trimming removed 4 bases from V and 6 bases from J, with 6 bases in between. The CDR3 bases are TGTGCCATCAGTGGAGGGTCTGAAGCTTTCTTT. This sequence encodes CAISGGSEAFF.

The chain employs TRBV25-1 and TRBJ1-1; unclear D gene. V was shortened by 7 bases and J by 3 bases, with 12 bases between the two germline ends. The CDR3 has 13 amino acids. The germline CDR1 and CDR2 sequences are MGHDK and SYGVNS. The chain's CDR3 is CASKLLPDTEAFF. As DNA, the CDR3 is TGTGCCAGCAAACTCCTCCCGGACACTGAAGCTTTCTTT. Full variable domain (remainder filled in from reference TRBV25-1 and TRBJ1-1): EADIYQTPRYLVIGTGKKITLECSQTMGHDKMYWYQQDPGMELHLIHYSYGVNSTEKGDLSSESTVSRIRTEHFPLTLESARPSHTSQYLCASKLLPDTEAFFGQGTRLTVV.

DNA of the CDR3: TGCAGCGTTGAAGATCTTGGTGGGTACGGCTACACCTTC. This encodes CSVEDLGGYGYTF. The chain joins TRBV29-1 to TRBJ1-2; unclear D gene. CDR3 length: 13 amino acids. The germline V gene has CDR1 SQVTM and CDR2 ANQGSEA. V gave up 0 bases and J gave up 8 bases, with 13 bases separating them.

J is TRBJ2-4 and V is TRBV10-3; maybe TRBD2 (6 bases). The DNA end lines up better with TRBJ2-5; the J call may be wrong. The CDR3 runs 13 residues. Looked up from germline, CDR1 is ENHRY and CDR2 is SYGVKD. The CDR3: CAINGGAQETQYF. In nucleotides, the CDR3 is TGTGCCATCAACGGAGGGGCACAAGAGACCCAGTACTTC.

This clonotype was detected a few times. V gene TRBV10-3 combines with J gene TRBJ1-2; the D gene is possibly TRBD1 (5 bases). Between the trimmed V and J ends, which lost 9 bases and 8 bases, there was a span of 13 bases. The CDR3 extends over 11 amino acids. Germline V gene sequence: CDR1 ENHRY, CDR2 SYGVKD. CDR3 residues: CAIDGGYGYTF. For the CDR3, the DNA is TGTGCCATAGACGGGGGGTACGGCTACACCTTC.

The chain links TRBV5-4 to TRBJ2-3; D is unresolved. Trimming removed 4 bases at V and 6 bases at J, with 15 bases between. Per germline, CDR1 SGHNT and CDR2 YYREEE (reference sequence). This CDR3 has 14 amino acids. The CDR3 DNA sequence: TGTGCCAGCAGCCTGCACCGCGAGGTGGATACGCAGTATTTT. Translating gives CASSLHREVDTQYF.

This clonotype was seen just once. The V call is TRBV9, the J call TRBJ1-6, with 8 bases lining up with TRBD1. Germline V gene lookup returns CDR1 SGDLS and CDR2 YYNGEE. J lost 17 bases, V lost 4 bases, and 17 bases had no gene match. The CDR3 consists of 15 residues. The CDR3, as DNA: TGTGCCAGCAGCTTAGTGACAGGGGCCGATTTACTCGTCCACTTT. Its protein product is CASSLVTGADLLVHF.

This clonotype was recorded once. At one boundary the junction diverges from the germline segment, which might be a read error. The chain combines TRBV7-2 with TRBJ2-2, with TRBD1 identical over 10 bases. This CDR3 has 13 residues. Germline lookup yields CDR1 SGHTA and CDR2 FQGNSA. CDR3 DNA sequence: TGTGCCAGCAGCTTAAGACAGGGGGCAAATGAGCAGTTT. This sequence encodes CASSLRQGANEQF.

For the CDR3, the DNA is TGTGCCACCAGCAGCTTCGGAGGGAATTCACCCCTCCACTTT. Residues: CATSSFGGNSPLHF. The rearrangement uses TRBV15 and TRBJ1-6, with D uncertain. The V end was cut by 3 bases, the J end by 7 bases, with 10 bases between. The germline V gene has CDR1 LNHNV and CDR2 YYDKDF (reference sequence). This CDR3 spans 14 amino acids.

This CDR3 is CASSLEQGGRAGVLFF. CDR3 in DNA: TGTGCCAGCAGCCTAGAGCAGGGGGGGCGAGCAGGGGTTCTGTTTTTT. The chain employs TRBV7-3 and TRBJ2-2, with D perhaps given as TRBD1 or TRBD2 (7 bases each). This CDR3 is built from 16 residues. V was cut by 5 bases and J by 14 bases, with 27 bases left in between. CDR1 and CDR2 (germline): SGHTA, FQGTGA.

As to this clonotype: No conserved phenylalanine or tryptophan is present at the end of the CDR3, so a read error is the likely explanation. The limits of the CDR3 on the DNA are not certain, so only TCRdb's listed CDR3 is given. V gene TRBV19 combines with J gene TRBJ2-7. From germline, CDR1 is LNHDA and CDR2 SQIVND (reference sequence). Including both end residues, the CDR3 is 13 amino acids long. CDR3 region: CASSTGPSYSPHY.

On this clonotype itself: At one end, the junction sequence differs from germline, possibly due to a read error. CDR3 sequence: CASSSARDWPLQF. The CDR3 DNA reads TGTGCCAGCAGCTCGGCCCGGGATTGGCCCCTCCAGTTT. The rearrangement links TRBV7-8 to TRBJ1-6; the D is unclear. CDR3 size: 13 residues. From germline, CDR1 is SGHVS and CDR2 FQNEAQ.

This clonotype came up many times. The V and J genes are TRBV30 and TRBJ1-5, with D unclear. In germline, CDR1 is GTSNPN, CDR2 SVGIG (reference sequence). The CDR3 is made up of 14 amino acids. Trimming cost V 3 bases and J 1 base, with 10 bases left between them. In DNA form, the CDR3 reads TGTGCCTGGAGGAGCCCGGTCAGCAATCAGCCCCAGCATTTT. This translates into CAWRSPVSNQPQHF. Using reference TRBV30 and TRBJ1-5 for the parts outside the CDR3, the full variable domain is SQTIHQWPATLVQPVGSPLSLECTVEGTSNPNLYWYRQAAGRGLQLLFYSVGIGQISSEVPQNLSASRPQDRQFILSSKKLLLSDSGFYLCAWRSPVSNQPQHFGDGTRLSIL.

This chain uses TRBV7-8 with TRBJ2-2, with 8 bases identical to TRBD1. The CDR3 consists of 15 residues. V dropped 5 bases and J dropped 6; count of bases not matched to a gene: 8. The germline V gene has CDR1 SGHVS and CDR2 FQNEAQ. CDR3 protein: CASSRASTGAGELFF. In DNA, the CDR3 is TGTGCCAGCAGCAGAGCCTCGACAGGGGCCGGGGAGCTGTTTTTT.

This clonotype was picked up one time. A junction boundary mismatches the germline segment, possibly from a read error. This CDR3 reads CASSLSAPSSYHSF. The CDR3 DNA reads as TGCGCCAGCAGCTTATCGGCACCGAGCTCCTATCATTCATTC. The rearrangement links TRBV7-2 to TRBJ2-7, with D unclear. The CDR3 extends over 14 amino acids. The V gene's germline CDR1 is SGHTA and CDR2 FQGNSA.